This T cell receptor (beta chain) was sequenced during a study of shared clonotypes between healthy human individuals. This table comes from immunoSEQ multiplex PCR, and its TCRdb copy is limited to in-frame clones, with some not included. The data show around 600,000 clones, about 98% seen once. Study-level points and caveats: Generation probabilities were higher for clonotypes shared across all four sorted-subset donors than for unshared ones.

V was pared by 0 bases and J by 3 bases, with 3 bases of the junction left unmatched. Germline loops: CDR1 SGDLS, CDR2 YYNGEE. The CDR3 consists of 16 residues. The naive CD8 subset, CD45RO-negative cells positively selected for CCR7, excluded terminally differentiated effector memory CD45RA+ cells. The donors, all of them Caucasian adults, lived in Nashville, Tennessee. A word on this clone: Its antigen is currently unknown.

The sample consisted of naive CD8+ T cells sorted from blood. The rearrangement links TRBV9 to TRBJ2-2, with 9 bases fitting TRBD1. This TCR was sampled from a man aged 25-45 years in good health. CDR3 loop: CASSVEGTGYTGELFF. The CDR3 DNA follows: TGTGCCAGCAGCGTAGAAGGGACAGGGTACACCGGGGAGCTGTTTTTT.